Following are 3 T cell receptor beta chains from one sample sequenced in a study of blood T cells in healthy people across ages. Primed by a sample-barcoded 5' primer and a J-beta primer mix, a second PCR proceeded for 7 to 11 cycles. One entry per CDR3 protein, called by TCRdb with MiXCR from the 5' RACE reads. The sample has over a million distinct CDR3 sequences, 35% to 55% seen once. The sample consisted of blood. The receptors were sampled from a woman in her sixties or seventies in good health.

This clonotype was seen more than once but under ten times. The chain joins TRBV7-9 to TRBJ1-2, with TRBD1 matching over 7 bases. The CDR3 extends over 14 amino acids. In germline, CDR1 is SEHNR, CDR2 FQNEAQ (reference sequence). The V and J ends lost 5 bases and 3 bases, in that order; junction bases with no gene match: 6. In DNA form, the CDR3 reads TGTGCCAGCAGCGTAACCGGGACAGACTATGGCTACACCTTC. As protein: CASSVTGTDYGYTF.

This sequence joins TRBV15 and TRBJ2-3, with 8 bases identical to TRBD1. CDR1 is LNHNV and CDR2 is YYDKDF in the germline V gene (reference sequence). The CDR3 spans 14 residues. V lost 4 bases and J lost 4; bases outside the gene matches: 4. CDR3 DNA: TGTGCCACCAGCATAGACAGGGGTGCAGATACGCAGTATTTT. It yields the protein CATSIDRGADTQYF.

The chain combines TRBV12-3 or TRBV12-4 with TRBJ1-1, with D tentatively TRBD1 (5 bases). This CDR3 comprises 14 residues. V was trimmed by 2 bases and J by 6 bases, leaving 13 bases between them. Here the CDR3 DNA reads TGTGCCAGCAGTTTAAAGCGGGGCCGCGCTGAAGCTTTCTTT. It specifies CASSLKRGRAEAFF.